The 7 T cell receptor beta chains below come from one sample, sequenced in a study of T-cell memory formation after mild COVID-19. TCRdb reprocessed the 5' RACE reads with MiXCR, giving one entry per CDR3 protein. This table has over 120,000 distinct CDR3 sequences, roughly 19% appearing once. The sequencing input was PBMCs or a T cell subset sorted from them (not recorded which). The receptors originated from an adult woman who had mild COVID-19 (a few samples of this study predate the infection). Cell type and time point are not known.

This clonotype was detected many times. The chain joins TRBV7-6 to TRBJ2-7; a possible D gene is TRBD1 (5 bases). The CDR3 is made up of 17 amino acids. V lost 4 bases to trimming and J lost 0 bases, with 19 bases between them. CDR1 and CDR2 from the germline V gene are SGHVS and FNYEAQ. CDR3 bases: TGTGCCAGCAGCTGGGTATCAGGACACTTAAGCTCCTACGAGCAGTACTTC. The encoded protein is CASSWVSGHLSSYEQYF.

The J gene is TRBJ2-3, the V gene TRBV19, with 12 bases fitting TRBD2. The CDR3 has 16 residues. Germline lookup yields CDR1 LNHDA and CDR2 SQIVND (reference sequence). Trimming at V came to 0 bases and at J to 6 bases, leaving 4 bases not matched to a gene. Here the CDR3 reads CASSIDLAGGPDTQYF. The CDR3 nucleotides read TGTGCCAGTAGTATAGATCTAGCGGGAGGGCCTGATACGCAGTATTTT.

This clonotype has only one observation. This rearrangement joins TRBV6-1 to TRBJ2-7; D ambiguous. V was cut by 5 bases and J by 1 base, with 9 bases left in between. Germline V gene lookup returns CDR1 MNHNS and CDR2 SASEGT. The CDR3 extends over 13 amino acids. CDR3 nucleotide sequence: TGTGCCAGCAGTCCCAGTAGTTCCTACGAGCAGTACTTC. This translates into CASSPSSSYEQYF.

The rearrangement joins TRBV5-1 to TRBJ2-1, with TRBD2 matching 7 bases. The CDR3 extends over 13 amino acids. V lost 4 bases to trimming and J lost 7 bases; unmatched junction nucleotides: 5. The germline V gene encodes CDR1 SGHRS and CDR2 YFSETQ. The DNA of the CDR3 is TGCGCCAGCAGCCAGGGACTACTGAATGAGCAGTTCTTC. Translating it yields CASSQGLLNEQFF.

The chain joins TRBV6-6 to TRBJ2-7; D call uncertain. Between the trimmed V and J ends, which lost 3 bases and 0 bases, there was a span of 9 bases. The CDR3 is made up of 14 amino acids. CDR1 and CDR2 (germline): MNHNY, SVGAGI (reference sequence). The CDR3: CASSYGVSSYEQYF. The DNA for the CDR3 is TGTGCCAGCAGTTATGGTGTTAGCTCCTACGAGCAGTACTTC.

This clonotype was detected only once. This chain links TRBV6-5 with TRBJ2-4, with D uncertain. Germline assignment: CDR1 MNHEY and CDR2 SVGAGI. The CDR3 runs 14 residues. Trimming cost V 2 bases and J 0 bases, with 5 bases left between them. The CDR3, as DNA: TGTGCCAGCAGTTACGGGTTAGCCAAAAACATTCAGTACTTC. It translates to CASSYGLAKNIQYF.

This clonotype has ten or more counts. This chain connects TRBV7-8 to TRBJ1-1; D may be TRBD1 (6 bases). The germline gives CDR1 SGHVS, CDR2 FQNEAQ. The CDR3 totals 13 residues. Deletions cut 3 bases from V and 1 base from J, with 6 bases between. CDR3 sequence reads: CASSLDRNTEAFF. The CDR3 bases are TGTGCCAGCAGCTTGGACAGGAACACTGAAGCTTTCTTT.